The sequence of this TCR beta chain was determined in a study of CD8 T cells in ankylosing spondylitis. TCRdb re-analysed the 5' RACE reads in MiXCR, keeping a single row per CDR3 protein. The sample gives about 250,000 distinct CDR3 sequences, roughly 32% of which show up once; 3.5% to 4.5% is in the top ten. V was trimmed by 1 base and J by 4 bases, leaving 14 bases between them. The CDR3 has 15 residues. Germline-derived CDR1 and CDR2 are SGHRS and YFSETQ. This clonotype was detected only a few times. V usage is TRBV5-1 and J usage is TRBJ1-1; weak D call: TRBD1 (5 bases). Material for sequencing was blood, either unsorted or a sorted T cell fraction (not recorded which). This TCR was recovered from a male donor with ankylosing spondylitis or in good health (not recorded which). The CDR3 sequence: CASSLRQGGSTEAFF. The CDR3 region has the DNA TGCGCCAGCAGCTTGCGTCAGGGTGGGAGCACTGAAGCTTTCTTT.